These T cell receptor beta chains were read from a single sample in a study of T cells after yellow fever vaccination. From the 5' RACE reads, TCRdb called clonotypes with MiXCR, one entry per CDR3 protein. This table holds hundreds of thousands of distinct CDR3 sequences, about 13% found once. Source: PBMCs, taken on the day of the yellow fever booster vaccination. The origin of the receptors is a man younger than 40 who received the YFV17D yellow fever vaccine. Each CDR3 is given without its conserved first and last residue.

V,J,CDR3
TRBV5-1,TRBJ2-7,ASSLVPLSSSYEQY
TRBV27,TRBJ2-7,ASKRDRGLLTY
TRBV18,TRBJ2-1,ASSPPARLAGGTEQF
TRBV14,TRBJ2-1,ASSQVGLGTIGF
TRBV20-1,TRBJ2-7,SAHGRGSSYEQY
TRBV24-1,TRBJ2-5,ATAAWDSQETQY
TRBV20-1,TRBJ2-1,SARGLAGANEQF
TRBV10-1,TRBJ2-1,ASSESLAGHNEQF
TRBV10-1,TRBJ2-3,ASSDTLAGEDTQY
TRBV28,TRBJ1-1,ASRPVTGNTEAF
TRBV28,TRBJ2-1,ASSTFSLPETEQF
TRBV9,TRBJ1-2,ASSGQIGNGYT
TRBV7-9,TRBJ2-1,ASSRDGRDYNEQF
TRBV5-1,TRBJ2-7,ASSLVGNLDYEQY
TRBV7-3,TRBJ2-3,ASSLMGGPEDTQY
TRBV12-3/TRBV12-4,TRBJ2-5,ASSPGPLDPPY
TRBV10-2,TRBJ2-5,ASSEVSRGTQY
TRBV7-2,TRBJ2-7,ASSYPDRKSYEQY
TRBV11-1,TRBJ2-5,ASSPRGRLVESQETQY
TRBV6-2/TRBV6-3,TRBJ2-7,ASSTIRRSSYEQY
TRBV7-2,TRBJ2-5,ASSPLLAGAAETQY
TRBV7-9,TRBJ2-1,ASSSRPGQVYNEQF
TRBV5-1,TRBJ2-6,ASSPGQGTLVANVLT
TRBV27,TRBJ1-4,ASRALGASNEKLF
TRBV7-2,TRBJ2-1,ASSLTSATYNEQF
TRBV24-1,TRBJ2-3,ATSDFGTSADTQY
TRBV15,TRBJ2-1,ATSRNYNEQF
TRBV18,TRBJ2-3,ASSPPLAGGTDTQY
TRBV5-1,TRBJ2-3,ASNVDGEITDTQY